One and the same sample provided the 31 T cell receptor beta chains below, sequenced in a study of blood T cells in healthy people across ages (dated by TCRdb to between 2014 and 2017). The library was made by 5' RACE. Sequencing was performed on an Illumina HiSeq 2500. A second PCR of roughly 7 to 11 cycles was performed with a sample-barcoded 5' primer and a J-beta primer mix. The raw public data were reprocessed by TCRdb itself: fastp quality trimming at Q25, MiXCR clonotype calling, in-frame beta chains only. Rows are combined by CDR3 protein, so each entry shows the most common genes and DNA. In all, the sample holds about 1.7 million distinct CDR3 sequences, and 28% of those were seen once. 7.7% of the sample lies in the top ten. Sequencing input: blood. These receptors all come from a woman aged 25 to 39 in good health.

This clonotype was observed a few times. The chain uses TRBV4-2 and TRBJ1-1; TRBD1 matches at 10 bases. With V trimmed by 4 bases and J by 5 bases, 7 bases remained unmatched. Germline assignment: CDR1 LGHNA and CDR2 YNFKEQ. The CDR3 length is 15 residues. DNA for the CDR3: TGTGCCAGCAGCCGCGACAGGGGGCGAGGGACTGAAGCTTTCTTT. Translating it yields CASSRDRGRGTEAFF.

The gene calls are TRBV7-9 and TRBJ2-4, with D perhaps matching TRBD2 (5 bases). V gave up 5 bases and J gave up 0 bases, with 14 bases separating them. The CDR3 has 16 amino acids. CDR1 SEHNR and CDR2 FQNEAQ come from the germline V gene (reference sequence). The CDR3 nucleotides read TGTGCCAGCAGCCGCGGGTCCGGCCTAGCCAAAAACATTCAGTACTTC. Protein sequence: CASSRGSGLAKNIQYF.

This clonotype was seen repeatedly, ten times or more. The genes are TRBV20-1 and TRBJ2-7; D unresolved. Trimming removed 6 bases from V and 9 bases from J, with 18 bases in between. This CDR3 comprises 12 residues. CDR1 is DFQATT and CDR2 is SNEGSKA in the germline V gene (reference sequence). The CDR3 DNA sequence: TGCAGTGCATATAGCCCAATATATGGGCAGTACTTC. Amino acids: CSAYSPIYGQYF.

This clonotype was counted at least ten times. V usage is TRBV9 and J usage is TRBJ1-2, with D hard to call. Germline V gives CDR1 SGDLS, CDR2 YYNGEE. V lost 0 bases and J 1 base, leaving 4 bases between the germline ends. CDR3 size: 13 residues. The CDR3 region is CASSVDINYGYTF. In nucleotides, the CDR3 is TGTGCCAGCAGCGTAGACATTAACTATGGCTACACCTTC. The whole variable domain, remainder taken from reference TRBV9 and TRBJ1-2, is DSGVTQTPKHLITATGQRVTLRCSPRSGDLSVYWYQQSLDQGLQFLIQYYNGEERAKGNILERFSAQQFPDLHSELNLSSLELGDSALYFCASSVDINYGYTFGSGTRLTVV.

With respect to this clonotype: The junction and the germline gene differ at one end; a read error may be behind it. This rearrangement joins TRBV5-6 to TRBJ1-4; D uncertain. Germline CDR1 SGHDT, CDR2 YYEEEE. This CDR3 contains 13 residues. The CDR3 sequence: CTSSLSPNEKLFF. CDR3 sequence (DNA): TGTACCAGCAGCTTGAGCCCTAATGAAAAACTGTTTTTT.

This clonotype has just a few counts. Written as DNA, the CDR3 is TGTGCCACCACTCCCGGTGGGACAGGGCATACCGGGGAGCTGTTTTTT. As protein: CATTPGGTGHTGELFF. This chain links TRBV28 with TRBJ2-2; TRBD1 agrees at 9 bases. V dropped 10 bases and J dropped 5; count of bases not matched to a gene: 14. The CDR3 spans 16 residues. Germline V CDR1 and CDR2: MDHEN, SYDVKM.

The chain is built from TRBV7-2 and TRBJ2-7, with 8 bases that match TRBD2. Per germline, CDR1 SGHTA and CDR2 FQGNSA. CDR3 length equals 16 residues. V shed 2 bases and J 3 bases; nucleotides not matched to a gene: 9. Written as DNA, the CDR3 is TGTGCCAGCAGCTTAATTAGCGGGAACGACTTCTACGAGCAGTACGTC. Residues: CASSLISGNDFYEQYV.

The gene calls are TRBV29-1 and TRBJ2-2; D is perhaps TRBD1 (5 bases). Germline V CDR1 and CDR2: SQVTM, ANQGSEA. V was shortened by 7 bases and J by 3 bases, with 18 bases between the two germline ends. CDR3 length equals 15 residues. The CDR3 nucleotides read TGCAGCGCCACAAAGGGGCTAGTCGACACCGGGGAGCTGTTTTTT. Its protein is CSATKGLVDTGELFF.

V gene TRBV5-5 combines with J gene TRBJ1-5; TRBD1 matches 7 bases. The CDR3 length is 16 residues. V lost 3 bases and J lost 4; bases outside the gene matches: 10. Germline V lookup: CDR1 SGHKS, CDR2 YYEKEE (reference sequence). The CDR3 here is CASSWQSATGNQPQHF. The CDR3 coding sequence is TGTGCCAGCAGCTGGCAATCCGCGACAGGGAATCAGCCCCAGCATTTT.

This clonotype appeared a single time. Given a much more abundant clone one base away, this may be a read error. The chain combines TRBV10-3 with TRBJ2-7; D possibly corresponds to TRBD2 (6 bases). CDR3 length equals 12 residues. Trimming took off 6 bases at V and 8 bases at J, with 14 bases between the two ends. Germline V gene sequence: CDR1 ENHRY, CDR2 SYGVKD. In DNA, the CDR3 is TGTGCCATCAGGGAGGGGTTAGGCAAGCAGTACTTC. It yields the protein CAIREGLGKQYF.

The J gene is TRBJ1-5, the V gene TRBV15, with no clear D. CDR3 length: 14 residues. Germline-derived CDR1 and CDR2 are LNHNV and YYDKDF (reference sequence). Trimming stripped 6 bases from V and 4 bases from J, with 13 bases between. Written as DNA, the CDR3 is TGTGCCACCAGAAGGATAGAGCCGAATCAGCCCCAGCATTTT. Translated: CATRRIEPNQPQHF.

The sample holds a few counts of this clonotype. A junction boundary mismatches the germline segment, possibly from a read error. V and J are TRBV12-3 or TRBV12-4 and TRBJ2-1; D ambiguous. CDR3 length: 10 residues. The CDR3, as DNA: TGTACCAGCAGCCGGAATGAGCAGTTCTTC. It codes for CTSSRNEQFF.

This clonotype was counted many times. The chain carries TRBV20-1 and TRBJ2-1, with 10 bases fitting TRBD1. Germline CDR1 and CDR2: DFQATT and SNEGSKA (reference sequence). There are 14 residues in the CDR3. The J segment lost 3 bases and the V segment lost 6 bases, leaving 5 bases of the junction unmatched. As DNA, the CDR3 is TGCAGTGCGTTCCGGGACAGGGGCTACAATGAGCAGTTCTTC. Its protein is CSAFRDRGYNEQFF.

This clonotype was recorded a few times. The V call is TRBV6-5, the J call TRBJ1-1; D unresolved. The CDR3 has 14 amino acids. CDR1 and CDR2 (germline): MNHEY, SVGAGI. The V and J ends lost 0 bases and 7 bases respectively, with 12 bases between them. CDR3 sequence (DNA): TGTGCCAGCAGTTACTCATCGGGTCGAGGTGAAGCTTTCTTT. Residues: CASSYSSGRGEAFF.

This clonotype was found a few times. The chain recombines TRBV7-2 with TRBJ1-2; D gene uncertain. This CDR3 region has 14 residues. V was shortened by 1 base and J by 6 bases, with 12 bases between the two germline ends. Germline CDR1 and CDR2: SGHTA and FQGNSA. CDR3 region: CASSLGFRVDGYTF. For the CDR3, the DNA is TGTGCCAGCAGCTTAGGGTTTCGGGTTGATGGCTACACCTTC. Together with reference TRBV7-2 and TRBJ1-2, the CDR3 gives the full variable domain: GAGVSQSPSNKVTEKGKDVELRCDPISGHTALYWYRQSLGQGLEFLIYFQGNSAPDKSGLPSDRFSAERTGGSVSTLTIQRTQQEDSAVYLCASSLGFRVDGYTFGSGTRLTVV.

The chain uses TRBV7-2 and TRBJ2-3; D may be TRBD1 (5 bases). This CDR3 region has 15 residues. Germline loops: CDR1 SGHTA, CDR2 FQGNSA. The V end was cut by 5 bases, the J end by 8 bases, with 20 bases between. The CDR3 loop is CASSPQGASPGTQYF. The CDR3 DNA reads TGTGCCAGCAGCCCGCAGGGCGCTTCCCCGGGTACGCAGTATTTT. The full variable domain, in which reference TRBV7-2 and TRBJ2-3 provide the parts outside the CDR3, is GAGVSQSPSNKVTEKGKDVELRCDPISGHTALYWYRQSLGQGLEFLIYFQGNSAPDKSGLPSDRFSAERTGGSVSTLTIQRTQQEDSAVYLCASSPQGASPGTQYFGPGTRLTVL.

A word on this clonotype: This clone may be a read error of a much larger clone one base away. The chain employs TRBV5-5 and TRBJ2-6; the D gene is possibly TRBD1 (5 bases). The CDR3 extends over 15 amino acids. Germline values: CDR1 SGHKS, CDR2 YYEKEE (reference sequence). The CDR3 region has the DNA TGTGCCAGCAGCTTCCGGCTCTCTGGGGCCAACGTCCGGACTTTC. Amino acids: CASSFRLSGANVRTF.

V and J are TRBV3-1 and TRBJ2-3, with a tentative D call TRBD1 (6 bases). Germline loops: CDR1 LGHDT, CDR2 YNNKEL (reference sequence). V lost 3 bases, J lost 1 base, and 11 bases lay in between. CDR3 size: 15 residues. This CDR3 reads CASSHEGDRTDTQYF. CDR3 in DNA: TGTGCCAGCAGCCATGAGGGGGACCGCACAGATACGCAGTATTTT.

The table lists this clonotype with many counts. V usage is TRBV7-9 and J usage is TRBJ2-1, with D possibly TRBD2 on 6 matching bases. Germline values: CDR1 SEHNR, CDR2 FQNEAQ (reference sequence). The CDR3 sequence is 10 residues long. This CDR3 reads CSSGVGRQFF. CDR3 sequence (DNA): TGTTCCTCGGGGGTCGGGCGGCAGTTCTTC.

This clonotype was found a few times. This chain joins TRBV24-1 and TRBJ1-2; 11 nucleotides line up with TRBD1. Germline V gene lookup returns CDR1 KGHDR and CDR2 SFDVKD. The CDR3 sequence is 16 residues long. V shed 4 bases and J 3 bases; nucleotides not matched to a gene: 6. Here the CDR3 DNA reads TGTGCCACCAGTGAGAGGACAGGGGGCCAACACTATGGCTACACCTTC. Protein: CATSERTGGQHYGYTF.

This clonotype was counted only a few times. At one boundary the junction diverges from the germline segment, which might be a read error. The chain carries TRBV20-1 and TRBJ2-1, with D maybe TRBD1 (5 bases). Germline V CDR1 and CDR2: DFQATT, SNEGSKA (reference sequence). This CDR3 region has 10 residues. CDR3 in amino acids: CSARDNGQFF. The CDR3 DNA sequence: TGCAGTGCTAGGGACAATGGGCAGTTCTTC.

The chain uses TRBV12-3 or TRBV12-4 and TRBJ2-1; D is undetermined. Trimming shortened V by 4 bases and J by 2 bases, and 12 bases separated the two germline ends. The CDR3 length is 15 residues. CDR3 nucleotide sequence: TGTGCCAGCAGTTGGCCAGGCGACCCCTACAATGAGCAGTTCTTC. As protein: CASSWPGDPYNEQFF.

This clonotype was picked up a small number of times. The chain recombines TRBV12-3 or TRBV12-4 with TRBJ2-3; D call uncertain. The V end lost 2 bases, the J end lost 0 bases, and 9 bases lay between the germline ends. CDR3 size: 15 residues. CDR3 residues: CASSLNLQSTDTQYF. CDR3 nucleotide sequence: TGTGCCAGCAGTTTAAATCTGCAGAGCACAGATACGCAGTATTTT.

This chain connects TRBV7-2 to TRBJ2-7; 7 bases are shared with TRBD2. The CDR3 covers 15 residues. Germline-derived CDR1 and CDR2 are SGHTA and FQGNSA. Trimming cost V 4 bases and J 6 bases; bases outside gene matches: 12. CDR3 nucleotides: TGTGCCAGCAGCTCGGCGGGCGGACTAGGGAGCGAGCAGTACTTC. Its translation: CASSSAGGLGSEQYF.

This clonotype was recorded only once. The chain couples TRBV6-2 or TRBV6-3 to TRBJ2-1, with D perhaps matching TRBD1 or TRBD2 (5 bases each). CDR1 and CDR2 from the germline V gene are MNHEY and SVGEGT. The CDR3 extends over 16 amino acids. V was shortened by 8 bases and J by 0 bases, with 17 bases between the two germline ends. CDR3 coding DNA: TGTGCCAGCGGTTCCCCGGGGCTACACTCCTACAATGAGCAGTTCTTC. Amino acid sequence: CASGSPGLHSYNEQFF.

The rearrangement joins TRBV27 to TRBJ2-3; D possibly corresponds to TRBD2 (6 bases). The germline gives CDR1 MNHEY, CDR2 SMNVEV (reference sequence). V was shortened by 4 bases and J by 1 base, with 15 bases between the two germline ends. The CDR3 is made up of 16 amino acids. Written as DNA, the CDR3 is TGTGCCAGCAGTTCCCAGACTGGCGGGGGCACAGATACGCAGTATTTT. Translating gives CASSSQTGGGTDTQYF.

This clonotype was picked up a small number of times. V usage is TRBV5-1 and J usage is TRBJ2-1; a weak D match, TRBD2 (6 bases). V was trimmed by 3 bases and J by 6 bases, leaving 13 bases between them. Germline-derived CDR1 and CDR2 are SGHRS and YFSETQ. This CDR3 contains 14 residues. The CDR3 DNA follows: TGCGCCAGCAGCTGGATAGCGGTGCGCAATGAGCAGTTCTTC. This translates into CASSWIAVRNEQFF.

This clonotype was picked up many times. The chain couples TRBV12-3 or TRBV12-4 to TRBJ2-5; D perhaps matches TRBD2 (5 bases). The CDR3 covers 16 residues. Trimming stripped 6 bases from V and 4 bases from J, with 21 bases between. CDR3 residues: CASSPRVRVDGETQYF. In DNA, the CDR3 is TGTGCCAGCAGCCCCCGCGTGAGGGTCGACGGAGAGACCCAGTACTTC.

The V and J genes are TRBV19 and TRBJ2-1; D may match TRBD1 or TRBD2 (7 bases each). The CDR3 loop spans 15 amino acids. Trimming left V 3 bases short and J 10 bases short, with 19 bases between. The germline V gene encodes CDR1 LNHDA and CDR2 SQIVND (reference sequence). As DNA, the CDR3 is TGTGCCAGTAGTATGACAGGGCTCGTCGGGAGGGAGCAGTTCTTC. Amino acid sequence: CASSMTGLVGREQFF.

The CDR3 loop reads CASSRRWGGGETQYF. CDR3 bases: TGTGCCAGCAGTCGTCGATGGGGAGGGGGAGAGACCCAGTACTTC. The chain combines TRBV27 with TRBJ2-5, with a tentative D call TRBD2 (7 bases). V lost 5 bases and J lost 4, with 17 bases in between. The CDR3 consists of 15 residues. Germline loops: CDR1 MNHEY, CDR2 SMNVEV (reference sequence).

This rearrangement joins TRBV7-2 to TRBJ2-3, with D perhaps TRBD1 or TRBD2 (5 bases each). This CDR3 has 15 amino acids. Trimming removed 1 base at V and 5 bases at J, with 13 bases between. The germline gives CDR1 SGHTA, CDR2 FQGNSA. DNA of the CDR3: TGTGCCAGCAGCTTAGGTTACGGGACCTTAGATACGCAGTATTTT. This sequence encodes CASSLGYGTLDTQYF.